Below are 9 T cell receptor beta chains sequenced from a single sample in a study of T cell repertoires in cytomegalovirus infection. TCRdb independently ran MiXCR on the reads; one entry per CDR3 protein. The sample yields fewer than 300,000 distinct CDR3 sequences, roughly 26% seen once. Sequences were obtained from PBMCs. These receptors were obtained from a human donor in good health (CMV status not recorded). Some clones in this sample may be carry-over from other donors' samples.

The chain is built from TRBV5-4 and TRBJ2-5; D is tentatively TRBD1 or TRBD2 (7 bases each). Germline CDR1 is SGHNT and CDR2 is YYREEE (reference sequence). The CDR3 has 15 amino acids. Deletions cut 0 bases from V and 5 bases from J, with 14 bases between. The CDR3 sequence is CASSLDPGGGETQYF. The CDR3, as DNA: TGTGCCAGCAGCTTGGATCCAGGGGGGGGGGAGACCCAGTACTTC.

The chain carries TRBV28 and TRBJ1-4; a weak D match, TRBD1 (6 bases). Trimming left V 6 bases short and J 5 bases short, with 13 bases between. Germline assignment: CDR1 MDHEN and CDR2 SYDVKM. The CDR3 extends over 14 amino acids. The CDR3 DNA reads as TGTGCCAGCAGCAGGGGATTTGCCAATGAAAAACTGTTTTTT. It yields the protein CASSRGFANEKLFF.

With regard to this clonotype: A read error may be the cause here, since a much bigger clone is one base away. The chain recombines TRBV6-2 or TRBV6-3 with TRBJ1-6, with a possible D match to TRBD1 (6 bases). The CDR3 is made up of 15 amino acids. V was trimmed by 5 bases and J by 7 bases, leaving 15 bases between them. Germline CDR1 MNHEY, CDR2 SVGEGT. The CDR3 DNA is TGTGCCAGCAGTCCGATGACAGGAAAAAATTCACCCCTCCACTTT. Translated: CASSPMTGKNSPLHF.

This clonotype turned up a few times. This chain links TRBV12-3 or TRBV12-4 with TRBJ2-5; 8 bases map to TRBD2. Trimming took 5 bases from V and 4 from J; bases not matched to a gene: 3. There are 13 residues in the CDR3. DNA of the CDR3: TGTGCCAGCAGTGGGACTAGGGGAGAGACCCAGTACTTC. Its translation is CASSGTRGETQYF.

The chain is built from TRBV27 and TRBJ1-1; D gene uncertain. This CDR3 spans 14 amino acids. V shed 5 bases and J shed 1 base, with 11 bases lying between them. Germline assignment: CDR1 MNHEY and CDR2 SMNVEV (reference sequence). This CDR3 is CASSESGPNTEAFF. The CDR3 DNA sequence: TGTGCCAGCAGTGAGAGTGGACCGAACACTGAAGCTTTCTTT.

This clonotype appeared a few times. The chain carries TRBV28 and TRBJ2-1; 11 nucleotides match TRBD2. The J segment lost 1 base and the V segment lost 6 bases, leaving 5 bases of the junction unmatched. This CDR3 contains 16 residues. Germline V gene sequence: CDR1 MDHEN, CDR2 SYDVKM. CDR3: CASRTSGTYSYNEQFF. The CDR3 DNA is TGTGCCAGCAGGACTAGCGGGACCTATTCCTACAATGAGCAGTTCTTC.

The rearrangement joins TRBV20-1 to TRBJ2-1; TRBD1 matches at 9 bases. CDR1 and CDR2 (germline): DFQATT, SNEGSKA (reference sequence). CDR3 length equals 13 residues. After removal of 7 bases from V and 7 bases from J, the junction contained 8 bases not matched to a gene. The CDR3 bases are TGCAGTGTCCACACAGGGGGCCTGAATGAGCAGTTCTTC. Its translation is CSVHTGGLNEQFF.

The chain has TRBV19 and TRBJ2-7, with TRBD1 matching over 7 bases. The V and J ends lost 8 bases and 3 bases, in that order; junction bases with no gene match: 1. CDR1 LNHDA and CDR2 SQIVND come from the germline V gene (reference sequence). This CDR3 has 11 amino acids. The CDR3 DNA reads as TGTGCCAGTGGGGACAGCTACGAGCAGTACTTC. Its translation is CASGDSYEQYF.

This clonotype was counted only a few times. The chain recombines TRBV7-2 with TRBJ2-1; 11 positions match TRBD2. The V gene end was trimmed by 5 bases and the J gene end by 2 bases; junction bases not matched to a gene: 2. The CDR3 extends over 15 amino acids. The germline gives CDR1 SGHTA, CDR2 FQGNSA. In DNA form, the CDR3 reads TGTGCCAGCAGCATACTAGCGGGGGCCTACAATGAGCAGTTCTTC. Residues: CASSILAGAYNEQFF.